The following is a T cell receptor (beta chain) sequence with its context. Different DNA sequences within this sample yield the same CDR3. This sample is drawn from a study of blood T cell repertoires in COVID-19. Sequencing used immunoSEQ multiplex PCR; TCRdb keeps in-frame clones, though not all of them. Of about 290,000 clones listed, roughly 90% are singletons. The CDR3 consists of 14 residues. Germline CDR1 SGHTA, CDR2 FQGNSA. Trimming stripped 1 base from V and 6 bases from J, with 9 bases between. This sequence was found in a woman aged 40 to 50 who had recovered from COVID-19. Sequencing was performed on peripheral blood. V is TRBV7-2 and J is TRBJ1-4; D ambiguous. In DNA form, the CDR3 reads TGTGCCAGCAGCTTAGATCGTGGAGATGAAAAACTGTTTTTT. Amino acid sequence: CASSLDRGDEKLFF.